This TCR beta chain emerged from a study of technical replicates of blood from a few donors. The CDR3 length is 15 residues. V shed 3 bases and J 4 bases; nucleotides not matched to a gene: 7. Germline-derived CDR1 and CDR2 are SGHRS and YFSETQ. Profiling relied on immunoSEQ multiplex PCR, and the TCRdb table lists in-frame clones only, not all of them. The sample includes more than 80,000 clones, about 97% seen only once; the top ten take about 0.33%. This TCR was sampled from a human donor in good health. The sample was T cells isolated from PBMCs. V gene TRBV5-1 combines with J gene TRBJ1-3; 7 bases line up with TRBD1. As DNA, the CDR3 is TGCGCCAGCAGCTCGCCGGGACAGATAGGAAACACCATATATTTT. It specifies CASSSPGQIGNTIYF.